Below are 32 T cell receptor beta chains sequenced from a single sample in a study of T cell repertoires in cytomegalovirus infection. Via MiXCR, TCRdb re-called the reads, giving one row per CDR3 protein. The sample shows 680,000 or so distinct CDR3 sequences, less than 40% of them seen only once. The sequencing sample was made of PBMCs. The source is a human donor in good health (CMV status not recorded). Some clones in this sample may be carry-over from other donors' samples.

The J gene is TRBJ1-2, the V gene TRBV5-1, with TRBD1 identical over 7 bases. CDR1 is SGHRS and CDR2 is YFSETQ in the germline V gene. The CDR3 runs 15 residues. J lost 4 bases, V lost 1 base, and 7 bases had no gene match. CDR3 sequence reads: CASSLLPGQPYGYTF. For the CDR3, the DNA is TGCGCCAGCAGCTTGTTGCCGGGACAGCCCTATGGCTACACCTTC.

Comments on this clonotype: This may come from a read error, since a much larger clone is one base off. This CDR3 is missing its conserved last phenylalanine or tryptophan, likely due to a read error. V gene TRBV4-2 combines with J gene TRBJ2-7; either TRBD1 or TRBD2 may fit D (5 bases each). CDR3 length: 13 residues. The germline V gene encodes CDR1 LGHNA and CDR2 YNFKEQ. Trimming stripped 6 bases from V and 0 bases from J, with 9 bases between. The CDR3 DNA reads TGTGCCAGCAGGGGACCAAACTCCTACGAGCAGTACTTA. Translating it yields CASRGPNSYEQYL.

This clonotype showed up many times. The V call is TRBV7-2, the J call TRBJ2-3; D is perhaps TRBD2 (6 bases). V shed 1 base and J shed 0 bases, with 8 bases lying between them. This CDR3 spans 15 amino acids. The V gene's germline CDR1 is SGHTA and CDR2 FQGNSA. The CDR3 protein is CASSLEGLSTDTQYF. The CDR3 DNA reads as TGTGCCAGCAGCTTAGAGGGACTTAGCACAGATACGCAGTATTTT.

The CDR3, as DNA: TGTGCCAGCAGCCCTAGACAGGGCGTCGTGGGCTATGGCTACACCTTC. It yields the protein CASSPRQGVVGYGYTF. V gene TRBV5-4 combines with J gene TRBJ1-2, with TRBD1 identical over 7 bases. Unmatched junction bases numbered 13, after V lost 4 bases and J lost 4 bases. Germline V gene data show CDR1 as SGHNT and CDR2 as YYREEE (reference sequence). The CDR3 sequence is 16 residues long.

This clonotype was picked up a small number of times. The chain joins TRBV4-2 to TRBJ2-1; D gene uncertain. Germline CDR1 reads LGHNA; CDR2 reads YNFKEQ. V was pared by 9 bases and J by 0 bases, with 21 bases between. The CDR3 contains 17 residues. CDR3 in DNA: TGTGCCAGTCCGTACCTGAACTATCCAAGCTCCTACAATGAGCAGTTCTTC. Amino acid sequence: CASPYLNYPSSYNEQFF.

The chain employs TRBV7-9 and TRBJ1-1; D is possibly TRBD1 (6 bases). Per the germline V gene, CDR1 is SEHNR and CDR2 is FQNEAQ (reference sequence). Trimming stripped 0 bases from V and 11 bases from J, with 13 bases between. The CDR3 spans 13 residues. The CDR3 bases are TGTGCCAGCAGCTTAGCGGGGGGAGGGGGGGCTTTCTTT. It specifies CASSLAGGGGAFF.

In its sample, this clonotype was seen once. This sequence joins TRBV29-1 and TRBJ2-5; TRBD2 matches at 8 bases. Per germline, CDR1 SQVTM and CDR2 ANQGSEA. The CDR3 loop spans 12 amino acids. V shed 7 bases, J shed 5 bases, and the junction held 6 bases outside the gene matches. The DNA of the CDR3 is TGCAGCGGCGGACTAGCATCGGAGACCCAGTACTTC. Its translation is CSGGLASETQYF.

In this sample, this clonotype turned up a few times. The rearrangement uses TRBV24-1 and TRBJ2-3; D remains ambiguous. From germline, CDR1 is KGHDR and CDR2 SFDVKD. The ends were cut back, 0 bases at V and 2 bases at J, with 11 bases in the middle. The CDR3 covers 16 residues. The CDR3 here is CATSDLRDTYTDTQYF. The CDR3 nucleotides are TGTGCCACCAGTGATTTGCGCGACACATACACAGATACGCAGTATTTT.

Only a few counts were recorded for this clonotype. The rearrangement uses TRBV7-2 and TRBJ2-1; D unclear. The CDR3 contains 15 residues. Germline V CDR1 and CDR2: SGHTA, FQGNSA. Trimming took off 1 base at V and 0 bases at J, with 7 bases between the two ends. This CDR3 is CASSLEPGSYNEQFF. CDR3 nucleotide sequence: TGTGCCAGCAGCTTAGAGCCAGGCTCCTACAATGAGCAGTTCTTC.

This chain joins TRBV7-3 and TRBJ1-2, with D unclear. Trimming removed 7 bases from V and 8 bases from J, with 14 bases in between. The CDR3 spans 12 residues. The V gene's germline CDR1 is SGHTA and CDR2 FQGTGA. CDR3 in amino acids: CASTKSGEGYTF. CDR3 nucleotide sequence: TGTGCCAGCACCAAAAGTGGGGAAGGCTACACCTTC.

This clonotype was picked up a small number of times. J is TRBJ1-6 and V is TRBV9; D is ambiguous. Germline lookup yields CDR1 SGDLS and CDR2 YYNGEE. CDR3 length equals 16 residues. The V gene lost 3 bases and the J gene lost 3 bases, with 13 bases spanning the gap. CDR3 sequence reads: CASSGGVGDYNSPLHF. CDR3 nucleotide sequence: TGTGCCAGCAGCGGCGGGGTCGGAGACTATAATTCACCCCTCCACTTT.

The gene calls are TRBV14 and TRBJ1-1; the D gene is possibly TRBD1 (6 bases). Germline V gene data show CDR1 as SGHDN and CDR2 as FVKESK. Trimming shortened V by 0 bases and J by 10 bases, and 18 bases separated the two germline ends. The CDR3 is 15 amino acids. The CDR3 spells CASSQESLTQGRAFF. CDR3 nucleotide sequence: TGTGCCAGCAGCCAAGAGTCATTGACTCAGGGGAGAGCTTTCTTT. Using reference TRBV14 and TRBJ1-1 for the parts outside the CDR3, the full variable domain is EAGVTQFPSHSVIEKGQTVTLRCDPISGHDNLYWYRRVMGKEIKFLLHFVKESKQDESGMPNNRFLAERTGGTYSTLKVQPAELEDSGVYFCASSQESLTQGRAFFGQGTRLTVV.

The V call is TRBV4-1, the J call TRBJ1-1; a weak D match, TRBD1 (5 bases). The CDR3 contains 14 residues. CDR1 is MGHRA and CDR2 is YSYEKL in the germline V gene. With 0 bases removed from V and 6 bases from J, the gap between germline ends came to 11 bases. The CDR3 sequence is CASSQDIGGPEAFF. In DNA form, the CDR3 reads TGCGCCAGCAGCCAAGATATCGGGGGTCCTGAAGCTTTCTTT.

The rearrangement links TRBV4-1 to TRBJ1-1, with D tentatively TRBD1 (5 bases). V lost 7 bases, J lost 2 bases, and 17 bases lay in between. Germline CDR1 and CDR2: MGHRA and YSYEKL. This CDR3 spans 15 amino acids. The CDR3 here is CASTLWGDLNTEAFF. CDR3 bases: TGCGCCAGCACCCTTTGGGGCGATCTAAACACTGAAGCTTTCTTT.

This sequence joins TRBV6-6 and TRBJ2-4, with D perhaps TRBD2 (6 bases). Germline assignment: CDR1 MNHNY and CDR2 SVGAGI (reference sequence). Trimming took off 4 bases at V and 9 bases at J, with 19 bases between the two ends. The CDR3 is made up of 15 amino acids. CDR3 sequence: CASSSSAGQAGIQYF. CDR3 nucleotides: TGTGCCAGCAGTTCGTCTGCCGGACAAGCGGGCATTCAGTACTTC.

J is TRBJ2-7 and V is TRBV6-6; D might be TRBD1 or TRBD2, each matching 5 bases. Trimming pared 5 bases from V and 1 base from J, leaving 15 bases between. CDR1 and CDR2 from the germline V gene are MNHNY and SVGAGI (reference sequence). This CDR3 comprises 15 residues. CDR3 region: CASSDDRDRSYEQYF. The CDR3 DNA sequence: TGTGCCAGCAGTGACGACCGGGACCGATCCTACGAGCAGTACTTC.

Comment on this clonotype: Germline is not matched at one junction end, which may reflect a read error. The CDR3 nucleotides are TGTGCCAGCAGCCCAGAAGTAGTTTCCTACGAGAAGTACTTC. Protein sequence: CASSPEVVSYEKYF. The chain links TRBV7-2 to TRBJ2-7, with unresolved D. This CDR3 region has 14 residues. Per the germline V gene, CDR1 is SGHTA and CDR2 is FQGNSA.

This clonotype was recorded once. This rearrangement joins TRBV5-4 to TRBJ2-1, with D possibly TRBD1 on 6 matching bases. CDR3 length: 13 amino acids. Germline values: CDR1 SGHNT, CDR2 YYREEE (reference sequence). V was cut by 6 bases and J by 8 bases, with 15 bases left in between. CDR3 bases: TGTGCCAGCAACGACAGGAGTCGCGATGAGCAGTTCTTC. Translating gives CASNDRSRDEQFF.

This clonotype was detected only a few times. The DNA for the CDR3 is TGTGCCAGCAGTGACCGAAGACAGGGGGAATCACCCCTCCACTTT. Its protein is CASSDRRQGESPLHF. The chain combines TRBV6-1 with TRBJ1-6; 9 bases align to TRBD1. J gave up 10 bases and V 3 bases, and 7 bases lay outside the gene matches. Germline CDR1 and CDR2: MNHNS and SASEGT. The CDR3 spans 15 residues.

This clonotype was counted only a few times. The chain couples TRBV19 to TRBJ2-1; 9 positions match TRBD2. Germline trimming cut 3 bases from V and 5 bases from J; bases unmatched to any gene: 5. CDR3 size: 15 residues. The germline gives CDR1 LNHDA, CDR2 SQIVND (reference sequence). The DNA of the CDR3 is TGTGCCAGTAGTATTGGCGGGAGGGCCCACAATGAGCAGTTCTTC. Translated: CASSIGGRAHNEQFF.

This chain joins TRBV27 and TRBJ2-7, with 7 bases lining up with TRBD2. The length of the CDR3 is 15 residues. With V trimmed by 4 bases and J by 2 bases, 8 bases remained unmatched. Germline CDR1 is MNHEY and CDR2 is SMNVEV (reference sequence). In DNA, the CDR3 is TGTGCCAGCAGTTCCGAGGCGGGAGAGACCTACGAGCAGTACTTC. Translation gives CASSSEAGETYEQYF.

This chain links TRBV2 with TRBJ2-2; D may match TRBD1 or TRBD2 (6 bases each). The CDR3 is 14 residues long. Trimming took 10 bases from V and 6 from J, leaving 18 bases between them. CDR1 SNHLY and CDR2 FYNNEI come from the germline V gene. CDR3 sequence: CATAAEGVSGELFF. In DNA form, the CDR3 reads TGTGCCACAGCAGCGGAGGGGGTATCCGGGGAGCTGTTTTTT.

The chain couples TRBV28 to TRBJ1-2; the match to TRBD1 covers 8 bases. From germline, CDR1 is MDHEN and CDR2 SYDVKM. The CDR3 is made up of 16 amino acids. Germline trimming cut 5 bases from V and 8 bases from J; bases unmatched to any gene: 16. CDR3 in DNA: TGTGCCAGCAGTCCACCGGGACAGGCTCTTGCTGGGGGCTACACCTTC. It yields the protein CASSPPGQALAGGYTF.

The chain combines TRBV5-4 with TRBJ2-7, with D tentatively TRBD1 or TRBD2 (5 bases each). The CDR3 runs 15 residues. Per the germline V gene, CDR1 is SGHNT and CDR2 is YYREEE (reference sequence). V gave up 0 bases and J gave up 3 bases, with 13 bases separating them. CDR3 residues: CASSLGDPGVYEQYF. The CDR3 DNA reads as TGTGCCAGCAGCTTGGGGGACCCAGGCGTCTACGAGCAGTACTTC.

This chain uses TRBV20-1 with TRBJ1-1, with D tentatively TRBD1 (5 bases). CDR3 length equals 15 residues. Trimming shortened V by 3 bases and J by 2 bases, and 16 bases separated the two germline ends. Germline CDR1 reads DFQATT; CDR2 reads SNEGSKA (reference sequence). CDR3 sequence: CSASLHGRGNTEAFF. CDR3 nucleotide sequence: TGCAGTGCTAGCCTCCATGGGAGGGGCAACACTGAAGCTTTCTTT.

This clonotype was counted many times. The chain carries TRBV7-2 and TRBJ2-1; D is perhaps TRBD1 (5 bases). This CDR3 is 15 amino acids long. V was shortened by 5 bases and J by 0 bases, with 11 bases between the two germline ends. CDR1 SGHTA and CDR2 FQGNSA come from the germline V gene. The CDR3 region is CASSPQQGSYNEQFF. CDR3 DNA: TGTGCCAGCAGCCCCCAGCAGGGCTCCTACAATGAGCAGTTCTTC.

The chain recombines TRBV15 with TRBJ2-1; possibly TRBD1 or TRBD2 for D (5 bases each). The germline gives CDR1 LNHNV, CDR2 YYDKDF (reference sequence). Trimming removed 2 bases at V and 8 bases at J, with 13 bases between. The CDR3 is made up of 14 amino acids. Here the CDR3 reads CATSRPLGDHEQFF. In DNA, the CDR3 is TGTGCCACCAGCAGACCCCTAGGGGACCATGAGCAGTTCTTC.

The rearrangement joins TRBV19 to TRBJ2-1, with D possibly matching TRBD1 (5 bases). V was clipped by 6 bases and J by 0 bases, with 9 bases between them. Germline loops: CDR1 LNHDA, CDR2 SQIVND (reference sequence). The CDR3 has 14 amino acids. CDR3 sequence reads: CASRTANSYNEQFF. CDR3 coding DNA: TGTGCCAGTAGGACAGCCAACTCCTACAATGAGCAGTTCTTC.

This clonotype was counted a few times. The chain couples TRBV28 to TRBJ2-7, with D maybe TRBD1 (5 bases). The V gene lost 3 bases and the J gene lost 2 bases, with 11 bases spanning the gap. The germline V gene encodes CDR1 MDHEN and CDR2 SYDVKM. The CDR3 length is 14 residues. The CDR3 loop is CASSFAGRAYEQYF. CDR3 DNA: TGTGCCAGCAGTTTCGCAGGGCGAGCCTACGAGCAGTACTTC.

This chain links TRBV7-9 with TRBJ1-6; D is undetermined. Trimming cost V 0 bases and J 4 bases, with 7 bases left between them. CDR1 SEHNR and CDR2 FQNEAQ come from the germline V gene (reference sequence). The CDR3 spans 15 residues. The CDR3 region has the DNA TGTGCCAGCAGCTTAGCGGCCGTTTATAATTCACCCCTCCACTTT. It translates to CASSLAAVYNSPLHF.

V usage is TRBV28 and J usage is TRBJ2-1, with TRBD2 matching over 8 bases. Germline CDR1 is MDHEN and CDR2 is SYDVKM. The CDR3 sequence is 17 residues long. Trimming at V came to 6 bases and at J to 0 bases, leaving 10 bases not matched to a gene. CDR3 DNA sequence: TGTGCCAGCAGCCCTCTGACTAGCGAGAGCTCCTACAATGAGCAGTTCTTC. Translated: CASSPLTSESSYNEQFF.

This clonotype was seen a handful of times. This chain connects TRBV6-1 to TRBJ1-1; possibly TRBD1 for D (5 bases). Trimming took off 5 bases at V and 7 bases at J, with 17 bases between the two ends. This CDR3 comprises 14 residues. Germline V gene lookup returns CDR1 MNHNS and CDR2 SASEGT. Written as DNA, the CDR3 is TGTGCCAGCAGTAAACCGGGACTGGGCCATGAAGCTTTCTTT. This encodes CASSKPGLGHEAFF.